This TCR beta chain is drawn from a study of CD8 T cells in Susac syndrome. Broader study findings: The total CD8+ repertoires contained roughly 15 Susac-specific public clones, and the CD8+ TEMRA repertoires contained a few.

With random hexamers, roughly 0.45 to 1 ug RNA was reverse transcribed. Each CDR3 protein is one row after TCRdb ran MiXCR on the immunoSEQ multiplex PCR reads. This sample has about 140,000 distinct CDR3 sequences, with roughly 94% found just once. Germline assignment: CDR1 MDHEN and CDR2 SYDVKM. The CDR3 has 15 amino acids. The trim removed 4 bases at V and 0 bases at J, leaving 3 bases unmatched. Worth noting for this clonotype: No antigen is known for it.

This chain connects TRBV28 to TRBJ2-7; 10 bases match TRBD2. The source is a human donor with Susac syndrome. Sequenced material: CD8+ T cells from PBMCs. The CDR3 sequence is CASSYSSGSSYEQYF. CDR3 nucleotides: TGTGCCAGCAGTTACTCTAGCGGGAGCTCCTACGAGCAGTACTTC.